Given below is one T cell receptor (beta chain) in context. Its cognate antigen is unknown. The data are from a study of Ad26.COV2.S vaccination and SARS-CoV-2 variants. Whole-study findings and limits: Non-spike TCR breadth did not differ much between vaccine and placebo recipients.

Germline-derived CDR1 and CDR2 are MNHEY and SVGAGI. V lost 2 bases, J lost 0 bases, and 11 bases lay in between. The CDR3 loop spans 15 amino acids. The treatment: around 19 received Ad26.COV2.S at low or high dose, single or two shots; 5 received placebo; per-sample allocation not given. Each sample was drawn 63 days after the first injection (of vaccine or placebo). The data were produced by immunoSEQ multiplex PCR, yet TCRdb's version contains in-frame clones alone and is incomplete. The sample records over 250,000 clones, more than 70% being singletons. This receptor was taken from a person between 18 and 60 years old who received the Ad26.COV2.S COVID-19 vaccine or a placebo. The chain has TRBV6-5 and TRBJ2-7; the D gene is possibly TRBD2 (6 bases). Sequenced here: peripheral blood, sampled in a trial of Ad26.COV2.S vaccine versus placebo. The CDR3, as DNA: TGTGCCAGCAGTTACGGGAGGACCTCCTCCTACGAGCAGTACTTC. Translation: CASSYGRTSSYEQYF.